What follows are 20 T cell receptor beta chains derived from one specimen sequenced in a study of PD-1 blockade in classical Hodgkin lymphoma. Clones were read by immunoSEQ multiplex PCR, and TCRdb kept only the in-frame ones, dropping some. The sample holds 20,000 to 25,000 clones; roughly 80% are singletons and the top ten take more than 5.5%. Time point reported: cycle 4 day 1 (C4D1), after 6 weeks of nivolumab. In every patient, relapse followed autologous stem cell transplantation, while exposure to brentuximab vedotin differed. Sequencing used peripheral blood mononuclear cells (PBMCs), obtained before the fourth cycle of nivolumab. The receptors originated from a human donor with classical Hodgkin lymphoma.

The chain joins TRBV4-1 to TRBJ1-2; D remains unclear. Trimming took 0 bases from V and 3 from J, leaving 11 bases between them. The CDR3 sequence is 15 residues long. Looked up from germline, CDR1 is MGHRA and CDR2 is YSYEKL. The CDR3 sequence: CASSQERALDYGYTF. As DNA, the CDR3 is TGCGCCAGCAGCCAAGAAAGGGCATTGGACTATGGCTACACCTTC.

The genes are TRBV29-1 and TRBJ2-1; 8 bases map to TRBD2. V lost 8 bases, J lost 6 bases, and 9 bases stayed unmatched. The CDR3 totals 13 residues. Germline V gene sequence: CDR1 SQVTM, CDR2 ANQGSEA. CDR3 protein: CSSGPGGGNEQFF. The CDR3 DNA is TGCAGCTCTGGCCCGGGAGGGGGCAATGAGCAGTTCTTC.

V is TRBV5-1 and J is TRBJ1-3; D is unresolved. This CDR3 spans 16 amino acids. The germline V and J ends were trimmed by 4 bases and 0 bases, with 14 bases remaining between them. Germline V gene sequence: CDR1 SGHRS, CDR2 YFSETQ. CDR3: CASSQRSALSGNTIYF. The DNA of the CDR3 is TGCGCCAGCAGCCAGCGATCAGCCCTCTCTGGAAACACCATATATTTT.

J is TRBJ2-5 and V is TRBV5-1, with D perhaps matching TRBD1 (6 bases). Germline assignment: CDR1 SGHRS and CDR2 YFSETQ. The V gene lost 3 bases and the J gene lost 5 bases, with 17 bases spanning the gap. The CDR3 has 15 residues. The CDR3 is CASSSPDAQGETQYF. DNA of the CDR3: TGCGCCAGCAGCTCGCCGGACGCCCAGGGGGAGACCCAGTACTTC.

This clone has a handful of counts. This sequence joins TRBV29-1 and TRBJ2-7, with D unresolved. In germline, CDR1 is SQVTM, CDR2 ANQGSEA. Trimming removed 3 bases at V and 0 bases at J, with 12 bases between. The CDR3 extends over 14 amino acids. For the CDR3, the DNA is TGCAGCGTTGATGGCTTCTATCCCTCCTACGAGCAGTACTTC. Protein: CSVDGFYPSYEQYF.

This sequence joins TRBV5-4 and TRBJ1-2; 7 positions agree with TRBD1. Germline V gene data show CDR1 as SGHNT and CDR2 as YYREEE (reference sequence). Trimming cost V 5 bases and J 2 bases; bases outside gene matches: 12. This CDR3 has 16 residues. The CDR3 reads CASRNLWGTENYGYTF. DNA of the CDR3: TGTGCCAGCAGAAACTTGTGGGGGACAGAAAACTATGGCTACACCTTC.

The chain joins TRBV21-1 to TRBJ1-2. TRBV21-1 is a pseudogene. This CDR3 has 12 residues. The CDR3 is CASSKGRHGYTF. The CDR3 DNA sequence: TGTGCCAGCAGCAAAGGTCGGCACGGCTACACCTTC.

The chain combines TRBV29-1 with TRBJ2-2, with 7 bases aligning to TRBD1. Germline assignment: CDR1 SQVTM and CDR2 ANQGSEA. The CDR3 is 14 residues long. V was pared by 4 bases and J by 1 base, with 3 bases of the junction left unmatched. Written as DNA, the CDR3 is TGCAGCGTTGCGACAGGGTGGAACACCGGGGAGCTGTTTTTT. Residues: CSVATGWNTGELFF.

The rearrangement joins TRBV19 to TRBJ2-2; 7 positions match TRBD1. From germline, CDR1 is LNHDA and CDR2 SQIVND (reference sequence). V shed 7 bases and J 1 base; nucleotides not matched to a gene: 6. This CDR3 comprises 15 residues. CDR3 sequence: CASMRGLWNTGELFF. The CDR3 DNA sequence: TGTGCCAGTATGAGGGGGCTTTGGAACACCGGGGAGCTGTTTTTT.

This clone was found a few times. The V and J genes are TRBV27 and TRBJ2-3, with D hard to call. CDR3 length: 15 residues. Germline V gene sequence: CDR1 MNHEY, CDR2 SMNVEV (reference sequence). Deletions cut 2 bases from V and 1 base from J, with 10 bases between. CDR3: CASSLRPGRTDTQYF. DNA of the CDR3: TGTGCCAGCAGTTTACGGCCGGGTCGCACAGATACGCAGTATTTT.

This clone was recorded once. This chain connects TRBV5-1 to TRBJ2-2; no definite D call. Trimming left V 7 bases short and J 5 bases short, with 18 bases between. The germline gives CDR1 SGHRS, CDR2 YFSETQ. This CDR3 has 15 amino acids. Here the CDR3 reads CASGAGVVQTGELFF. The CDR3 DNA reads as TGCGCCAGCGGAGCCGGCGTGGTCCAAACCGGGGAGCTGTTTTTT.

In this sample, this clone turned up a few times. The CDR3 is CASSPGSHPSYEQYF. The CDR3 bases are TGTGCCAGCTCACCCGGGAGTCACCCTTCCTACGAGCAGTACTTC. This chain uses TRBV18 with TRBJ2-7; TRBD2 might be the D (6 bases). Germline lookup yields CDR1 KGHSH and CDR2 LQKENI. This CDR3 has 15 amino acids. The germline V and J ends were trimmed by 3 bases and 1 base, with 13 bases remaining between them.

The sample holds a few counts of this clone. This chain's CDR3 is CAWSRRAGQGGNTIYF. The CDR3 DNA sequence: TGTGCCTGGAGTCGACGGGCCGGACAAGGAGGAAACACCATATATTTT. The chain has TRBV30 and TRBJ1-3; tentatively, D is TRBD1 (5 bases). This CDR3 is 16 amino acids long. Trimming left V 2 bases short and J 4 bases short, with 18 bases between. Germline assignment: CDR1 GTSNPN and CDR2 SVGIG (reference sequence).

The V and J genes are TRBV19 and TRBJ1-5; D not certain. Germline V CDR1 and CDR2: LNHDA, SQIVND (reference sequence). The CDR3 extends over 14 amino acids. Trimming cost V 2 bases and J 4 bases, with 9 bases left between them. The CDR3 nucleotides read TGTGCCAGTAGTATAATAGGGCTGAATCAGCCCCAGCATTTT. Translated, it gives CASSIIGLNQPQHF.

J is TRBJ1-1 and V is TRBV28; tentative D call: TRBD1 (6 bases). Looked up from germline, CDR1 is MDHEN and CDR2 is SYDVKM. V shed 8 bases and J shed 0 bases, with 10 bases lying between them. The CDR3 has 13 residues. The CDR3 region has the DNA TGTGCCAGCCAGGGGCCCCTGAACACTGAAGCTTTCTTT. It yields the protein CASQGPLNTEAFF. The full variable domain, in which reference TRBV28 and TRBJ1-1 provide the parts outside the CDR3, is DVKVTQSSRYLVKRTGEKVFLECVQDMDHENMFWYRQDPGLGLRLIYFSYDVKMKEKGDIPEGYSVSREKKERFSLILESASTNQTSMYLCASQGPLNTEAFFGQGTRLTVV.

This rearrangement joins TRBV18 to TRBJ2-3; 7 nucleotides line up with TRBD1. CDR3 length equals 14 residues. V lost 3 bases, J lost 3 bases, and 3 bases stayed unmatched. Germline V gene lookup returns CDR1 KGHSH and CDR2 LQKENI. As DNA, the CDR3 is TGTGCCAGCTCACCTACAGGGGAAACAGATACGCAGTATTTT. The encoded protein is CASSPTGETDTQYF.

The chain carries TRBV27 and TRBJ1-6; D is possibly TRBD1 (5 bases). V lost 3 bases and J lost 8, with 17 bases in between. The CDR3 extends over 16 amino acids. Germline V lookup: CDR1 MNHEY, CDR2 SMNVEV (reference sequence). The CDR3 sequence: CASSFTTAFGDSPLHF. CDR3 bases: TGTGCCAGCAGTTTTACGACAGCCTTCGGGGATTCACCCCTCCACTTT.

This chain connects TRBV7-8 to TRBJ2-7; no definite D call. The V end lost 1 base, the J end lost 4 bases, and 8 bases lay between the germline ends. Germline CDR1 reads SGHVS; CDR2 reads FQNEAQ. This CDR3 has 13 residues. For the CDR3, the DNA is TGTGCCAGCAGCTTAGTTGCGGCATACGAGCAGTACTTC. This encodes CASSLVAAYEQYF.

The J gene is TRBJ2-5, the V gene TRBV29-1; D gene uncertain. V lost 4 bases and J 2 bases, leaving 8 bases between the germline ends. Looked up from germline, CDR1 is SQVTM and CDR2 is ANQGSEA. The CDR3 has 12 residues. The CDR3 loop reads CSVAVRQETQYF. CDR3 coding DNA: TGCAGCGTTGCAGTCAGGCAAGAGACCCAGTACTTC.

The V and J genes are TRBV4-2 and TRBJ1-1; the D is unclear. The CDR3 loop spans 15 amino acids. Germline V gene data show CDR1 as LGHNA and CDR2 as YNFKEQ. Trimming pared 1 base from V and 3 bases from J, leaving 12 bases between. DNA of the CDR3: TGTGCCAGCAGCCAAGCCGCCGTTTTAGACACTGAAGCTTTCTTT. Amino acids: CASSQAAVLDTEAFF.